The 7 T cell receptor beta chains reported below all come from one sample, sequenced in a study of low-dose radiotherapy and immunotherapy resistance in tumors (dated by TCRdb to between 2021 and 2022). Sequencing used an Illumina HiSeq 2500. First-strand cDNA was synthesized with Superscript III and a set of TRAV- and TRBV-specific primers, covering both TCRalpha and TCRbeta chains. A roughly 18-cycle PCR with Phusion amplified the TCRs, pairing a constant-region primer with the adapter that was attached to the V primers. Starting from the raw public reads, TCRdb applied fastp trimming at Q25, assembled clones with MiXCR and retained in-frame beta chains. Entries that share a CDR3 protein sequence are merged under the most common genes and DNA. This sample lists around 80,000 distinct CDR3 sequences; about 17% were detected once. In total, the top ten clones hold approximately 1.5% of the sample.

The meaning of the sample's time point label: after trial treatment. The treatment or condition label, read with the paper, signifies: LDRT plus nivolumab, ipilimumab, low-dose cyclophosphamide and aspirin (RACIN trial). Sample: PBMCs, taken after low-dose radiotherapy plus immunotherapy. These receptors all come from a male donor with prostate cancer.

At least ten counts were recorded for this clonotype. CDR3 sequence: CAGRTGGTEAFF. The CDR3 bases are TGTGCCGGACGGACCGGGGGTACTGAAGCTTTCTTT. The rearrangement joins TRBV30 to TRBJ1-1, with a possible D match to TRBD1 (5 bases). CDR1 is GTSNPN and CDR2 is SVGIG in the germline V gene (reference sequence). Trimming removed 8 bases from V and 5 bases from J, with 15 bases in between. The CDR3 is 12 residues long.

Ten or more counts support this clonotype. This sequence joins TRBV3-1 and TRBJ2-5; D is unresolved. Trimming removed 4 bases from V and 6 bases from J, with 21 bases in between. The CDR3 runs to 16 residues. Per germline, CDR1 LGHDT and CDR2 YNNKEL (reference sequence). In DNA form, the CDR3 reads TGTGCCAGCAGCCCCCGACGAGATGGTTCGGTGAAGACCCAGTACTTC. This gives the protein CASSPRRDGSVKTQYF.

This clonotype was counted ten times or more. The chain has TRBV6-2 or TRBV6-3 and TRBJ2-5, with TRBD1 matching 8 bases. With 2 bases clipped from V and 5 bases from J, the junction kept 7 bases outside the gene matches. Germline V CDR1 and CDR2: MNHEY, SVGEGT. CDR3 length: 15 amino acids. The CDR3 region has the DNA TGTGCCAGCAGTTACGTCCCAGGGGGCGAGGAGACCCAGTACTTC. This translates into CASSYVPGGEETQYF.

V usage is TRBV25-1 and J usage is TRBJ2-1, with TRBD2 matching over 16 bases. Germline V lookup: CDR1 MGHDK, CDR2 SYGVNS. CDR3 length: 17 amino acids. V shed 3 bases and J 2 bases; nucleotides not matched to a gene: 1. CDR3: CASSEGTSGRAYNEQFF. CDR3 DNA: TGTGCCAGCAGTGAGGGGACTAGCGGGAGGGCCTACAATGAGCAGTTCTTC.

This clonotype came up many times. The chain joins TRBV13 to TRBJ2-7, with D possibly being TRBD2 (5 bases). Germline V gene lookup returns CDR1 PRHDT and CDR2 FYEKMQ (reference sequence). This CDR3 has 13 residues. Trimming left V 1 base short and J 7 bases short, with 11 bases between. CDR3 in DNA: TGTGCCAGCAGCTTAGAGGACTCTACGGAGCAGTACTTC. This translates into CASSLEDSTEQYF.

This clonotype was recorded at least ten times. J is TRBJ2-7 and V is TRBV20-1, with 7 nucleotides matching TRBD1. The CDR3 covers 14 residues. The V gene's germline CDR1 is DFQATT and CDR2 SNEGSKA (reference sequence). V lost 6 bases and J lost 1; bases outside the gene matches: 9. In DNA, the CDR3 is TGCAGTGCCCCGGGTCCAGGGGGTTCCTACGAGCAGTACTTC. Its protein is CSAPGPGGSYEQYF.

This clonotype was recorded at least ten times. The J gene is TRBJ2-1, the V gene TRBV5-1, with D perhaps matching TRBD2 (5 bases). The germline V gene encodes CDR1 SGHRS and CDR2 YFSETQ. The CDR3 totals 14 residues. V was cut by 1 base and J by 10 bases, with 15 bases left in between. CDR3 sequence reads: CASSLPLARAEQFF. The CDR3 region has the DNA TGCGCCAGCAGCTTGCCCCTAGCCCGGGCCGAGCAGTTCTTC. Using reference TRBV5-1 and TRBJ2-1 for the parts outside the CDR3, the full variable domain is KAGVTQTPRYLIKTRGQQVTLSCSPISGHRSVSWYQQTPGQGLQFLFEYFSETQRNKGNFPGRFSGRQFSNSRSEMNVSTLELGDSALYLCASSLPLARAEQFFGPGTRLTVL.